Sequencing of this T cell receptor (beta chain) was carried out in a study of T cells in Graves' hyperthyroidism and ophthalmopathy. Germline V gene lookup returns CDR1 SGHDN and CDR2 FVKESK. Trimming removed 5 bases from V and 6 bases from J; junction bases left unmatched: 4. This CDR3 has 13 amino acids. RNA transcripts yielded amplified TCR beta CDR3 regions. TCR CDR3 underwent first-round RT-PCR with the HTBI primer set. TCRdb re-called the multiplex PCR reads through MiXCR, storing one row per CDR3 protein. Among roughly 500,000 distinct CDR3 sequences, around 43% were seen once, and the ten largest hold about 45%.

This clonotype originated in an adult woman with Graves' disease, either hyperthyroidism or ophthalmopathy (not recorded which). Sequenced sample: peripheral blood or thyroid tissue (not recorded which). V usage is TRBV14 and J usage is TRBJ2-7; TRBD1 aligns across 10 bases. In DNA form, the CDR3 reads TGTGCCAGCAGCACCTGGACAGGGGGCGAGCAGTACTTC. Its protein is CASSTWTGGEQYF.